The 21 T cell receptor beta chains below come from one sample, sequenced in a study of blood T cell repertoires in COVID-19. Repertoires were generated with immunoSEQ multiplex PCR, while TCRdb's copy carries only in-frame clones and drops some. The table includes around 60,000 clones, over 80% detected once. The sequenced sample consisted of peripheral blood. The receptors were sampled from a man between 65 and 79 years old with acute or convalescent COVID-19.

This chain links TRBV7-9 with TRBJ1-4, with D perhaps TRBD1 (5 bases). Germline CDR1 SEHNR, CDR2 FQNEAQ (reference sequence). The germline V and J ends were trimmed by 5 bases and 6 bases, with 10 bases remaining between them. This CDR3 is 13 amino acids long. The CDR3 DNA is TGTGCCAGCAGCACGGACACCCATGAAAAACTGTTTTTT. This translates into CASSTDTHEKLFF.

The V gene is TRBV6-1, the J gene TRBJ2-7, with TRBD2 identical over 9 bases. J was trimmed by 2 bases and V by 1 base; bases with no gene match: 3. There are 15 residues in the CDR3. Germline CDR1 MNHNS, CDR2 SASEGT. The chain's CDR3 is CASSEGPSGAYEQYF. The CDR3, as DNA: TGTGCCAGCAGTGAAGGGCCTAGCGGGGCCTACGAGCAGTACTTC.

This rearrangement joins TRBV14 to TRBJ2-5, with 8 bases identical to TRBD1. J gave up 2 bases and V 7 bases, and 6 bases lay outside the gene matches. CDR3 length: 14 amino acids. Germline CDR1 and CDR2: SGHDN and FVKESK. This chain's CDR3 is CASKARDRQETQYF. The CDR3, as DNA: TGTGCCAGCAAGGCCCGGGACAGGCAAGAGACCCAGTACTTC.

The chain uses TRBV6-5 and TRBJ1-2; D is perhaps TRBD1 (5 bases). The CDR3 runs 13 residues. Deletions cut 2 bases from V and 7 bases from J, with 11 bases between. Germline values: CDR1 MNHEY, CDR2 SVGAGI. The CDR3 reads CASSYPGTSGYTF. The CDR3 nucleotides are TGTGCCAGCAGTTACCCCGGGACTTCTGGCTACACCTTC.

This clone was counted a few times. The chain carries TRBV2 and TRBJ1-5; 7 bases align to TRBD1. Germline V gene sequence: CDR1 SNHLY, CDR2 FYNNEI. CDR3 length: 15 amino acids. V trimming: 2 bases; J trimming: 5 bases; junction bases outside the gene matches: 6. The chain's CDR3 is CASSETGVGDQPQHF. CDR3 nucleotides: TGTGCCAGCAGTGAAACAGGGGTTGGAGATCAGCCCCAGCATTTT.

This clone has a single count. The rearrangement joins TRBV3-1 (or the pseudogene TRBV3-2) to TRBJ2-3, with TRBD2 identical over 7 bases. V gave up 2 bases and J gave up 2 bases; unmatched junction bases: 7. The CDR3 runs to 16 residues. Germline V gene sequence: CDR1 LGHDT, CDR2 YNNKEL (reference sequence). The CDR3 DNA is TGTGCCAGCAGCCAACTCCGGACTAGTGTCACAGATACGCAGTATTTT. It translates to CASSQLRTSVTDTQYF.

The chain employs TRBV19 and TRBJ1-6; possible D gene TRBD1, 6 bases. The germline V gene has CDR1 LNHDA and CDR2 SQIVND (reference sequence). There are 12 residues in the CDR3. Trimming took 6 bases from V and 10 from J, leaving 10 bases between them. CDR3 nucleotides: TGTGCCAGTAGCGCACAGGGATCACCCCTCCACTTT. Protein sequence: CASSAQGSPLHF.

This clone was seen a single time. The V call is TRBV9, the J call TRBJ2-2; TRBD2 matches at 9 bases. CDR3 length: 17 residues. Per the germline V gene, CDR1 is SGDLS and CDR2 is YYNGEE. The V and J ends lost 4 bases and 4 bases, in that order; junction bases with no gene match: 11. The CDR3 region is CASSLSGGLGGTGELFF. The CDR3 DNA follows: TGTGCCAGCAGCCTTAGCGGGGGCCTCGGGGGCACCGGGGAGCTGTTTTTT.

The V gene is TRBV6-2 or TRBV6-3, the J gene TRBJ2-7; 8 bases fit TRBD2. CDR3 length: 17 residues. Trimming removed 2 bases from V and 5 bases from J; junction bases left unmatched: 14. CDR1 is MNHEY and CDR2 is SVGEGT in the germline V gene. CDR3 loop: CASSYGPGGPVIDEQYF. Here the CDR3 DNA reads TGTGCCAGCAGTTACGGTCCGGGGGGGCCGGTCATTGACGAGCAGTACTTC.

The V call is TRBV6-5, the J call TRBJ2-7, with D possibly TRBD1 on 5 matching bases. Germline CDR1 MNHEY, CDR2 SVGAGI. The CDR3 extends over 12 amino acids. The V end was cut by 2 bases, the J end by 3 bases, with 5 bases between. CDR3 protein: CASSYDSYEQYF. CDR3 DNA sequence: TGTGCCAGCAGTTACGACAGCTACGAGCAGTACTTC.

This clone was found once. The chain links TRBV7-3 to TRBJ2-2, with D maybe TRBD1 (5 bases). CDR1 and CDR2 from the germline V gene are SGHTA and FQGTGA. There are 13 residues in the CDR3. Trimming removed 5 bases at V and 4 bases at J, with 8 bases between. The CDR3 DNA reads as TGTGCCAGCAGCGCGACAGCCACCGGGGAGCTGTTTTTT. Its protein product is CASSATATGELFF.

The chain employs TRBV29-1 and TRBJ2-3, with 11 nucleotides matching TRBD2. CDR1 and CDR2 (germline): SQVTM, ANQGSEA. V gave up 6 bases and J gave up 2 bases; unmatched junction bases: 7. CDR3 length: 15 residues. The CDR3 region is CSVSLAGGSTDTQYF. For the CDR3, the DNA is TGCAGCGTGTCCCTAGCGGGGGGATCCACAGATACGCAGTATTTT.

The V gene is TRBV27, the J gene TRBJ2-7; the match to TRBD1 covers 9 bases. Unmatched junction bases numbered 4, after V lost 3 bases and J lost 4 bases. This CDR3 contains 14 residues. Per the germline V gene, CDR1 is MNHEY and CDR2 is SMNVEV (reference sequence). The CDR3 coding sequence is TGTGCCAGCAGTTTCTGGGACAGGGTTTACGAGCAGTACTTC. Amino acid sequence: CASSFWDRVYEQYF.

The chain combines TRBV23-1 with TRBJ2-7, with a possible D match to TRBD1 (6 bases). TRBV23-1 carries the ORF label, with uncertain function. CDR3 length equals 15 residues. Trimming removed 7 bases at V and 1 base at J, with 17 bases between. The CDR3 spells CASIRSQGTSYEQYF. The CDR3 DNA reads TGCGCCAGCATACGATCCCAAGGGACATCCTACGAGCAGTACTTC.

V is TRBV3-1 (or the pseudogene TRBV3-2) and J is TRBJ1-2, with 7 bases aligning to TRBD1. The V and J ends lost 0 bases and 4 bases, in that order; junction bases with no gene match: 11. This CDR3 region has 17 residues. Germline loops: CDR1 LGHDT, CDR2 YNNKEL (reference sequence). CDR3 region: CASSQDTLAGGIYGYTF. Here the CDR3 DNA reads TGTGCCAGCAGCCAAGATACCCTGGCAGGGGGTATCTATGGCTACACCTTC.

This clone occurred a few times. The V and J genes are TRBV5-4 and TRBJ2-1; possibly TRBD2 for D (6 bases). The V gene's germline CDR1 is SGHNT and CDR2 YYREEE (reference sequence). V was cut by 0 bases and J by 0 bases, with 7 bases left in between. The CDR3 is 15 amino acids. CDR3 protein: CASSLAGLSYNEQFF. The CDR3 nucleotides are TGTGCCAGCAGCTTGGCGGGACTCTCCTACAATGAGCAGTTCTTC.

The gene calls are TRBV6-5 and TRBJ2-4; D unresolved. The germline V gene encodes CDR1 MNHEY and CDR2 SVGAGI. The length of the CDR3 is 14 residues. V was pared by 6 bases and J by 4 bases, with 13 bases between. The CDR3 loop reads CASRPRVEKNIQYF. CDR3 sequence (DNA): TGTGCCAGCAGACCTCGGGTTGAAAAAAACATTCAGTACTTC.

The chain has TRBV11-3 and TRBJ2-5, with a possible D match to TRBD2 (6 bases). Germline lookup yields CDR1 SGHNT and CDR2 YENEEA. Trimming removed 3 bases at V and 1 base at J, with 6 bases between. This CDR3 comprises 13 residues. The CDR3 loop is CASSLGLQETQYF. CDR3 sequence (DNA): TGTGCCAGCAGCTTGGGACTCCAAGAGACCCAGTACTTC. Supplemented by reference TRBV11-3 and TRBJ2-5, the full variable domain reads EAGVVQSPRYKIIEKKQPVAFWCNPISGHNTLYWYLQNLGQGPELLIRYENEEAVDDSQLPKDRFSAERLKGVDSTLKIQPAELGDSAVYLCASSLGLQETQYFGPGTRLLVL.

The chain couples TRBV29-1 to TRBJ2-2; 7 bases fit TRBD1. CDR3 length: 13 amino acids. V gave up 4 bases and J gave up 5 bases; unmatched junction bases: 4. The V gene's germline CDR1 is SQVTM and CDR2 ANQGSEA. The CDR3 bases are TGCAGCGTTGGACAGGGATGGACCGGGGAGCTGTTTTTT. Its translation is CSVGQGWTGELFF.

This chain's CDR3 is CASSRESGGSYEQYF. DNA of the CDR3: TGTGCCAGCAGCCGGGAGTCCGGGGGGTCCTACGAGCAGTACTTC. This sequence joins TRBV6-5 and TRBJ2-7; TRBD2 matches 7 bases. The CDR3 consists of 15 residues. CDR1 and CDR2 (germline): MNHEY, SVGAGI. Germline trimming cut 6 bases from V and 1 base from J; bases unmatched to any gene: 9.

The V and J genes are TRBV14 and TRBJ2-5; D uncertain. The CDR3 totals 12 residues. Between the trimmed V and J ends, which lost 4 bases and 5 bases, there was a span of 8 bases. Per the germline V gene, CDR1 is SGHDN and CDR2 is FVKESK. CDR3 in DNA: TGTGCCAGCAGCCCTAGAAGGGAGACCCAGTACTTC. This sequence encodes CASSPRRETQYF.